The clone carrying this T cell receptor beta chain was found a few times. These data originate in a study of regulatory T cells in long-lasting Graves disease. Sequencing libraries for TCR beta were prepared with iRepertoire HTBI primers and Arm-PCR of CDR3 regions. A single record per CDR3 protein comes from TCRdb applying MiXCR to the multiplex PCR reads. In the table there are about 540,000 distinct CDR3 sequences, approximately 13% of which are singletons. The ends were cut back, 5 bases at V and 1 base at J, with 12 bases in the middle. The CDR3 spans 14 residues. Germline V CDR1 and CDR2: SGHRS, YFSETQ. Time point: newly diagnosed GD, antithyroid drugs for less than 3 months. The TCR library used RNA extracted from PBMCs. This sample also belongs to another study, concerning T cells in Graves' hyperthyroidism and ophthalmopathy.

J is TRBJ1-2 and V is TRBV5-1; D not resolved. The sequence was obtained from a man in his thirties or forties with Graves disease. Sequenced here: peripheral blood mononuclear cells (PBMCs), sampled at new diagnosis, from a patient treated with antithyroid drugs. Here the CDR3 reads CASRLDMVNYGYTF. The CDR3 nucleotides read TGCGCCAGCAGGCTAGACATGGTTAACTATGGCTACACCTTC.